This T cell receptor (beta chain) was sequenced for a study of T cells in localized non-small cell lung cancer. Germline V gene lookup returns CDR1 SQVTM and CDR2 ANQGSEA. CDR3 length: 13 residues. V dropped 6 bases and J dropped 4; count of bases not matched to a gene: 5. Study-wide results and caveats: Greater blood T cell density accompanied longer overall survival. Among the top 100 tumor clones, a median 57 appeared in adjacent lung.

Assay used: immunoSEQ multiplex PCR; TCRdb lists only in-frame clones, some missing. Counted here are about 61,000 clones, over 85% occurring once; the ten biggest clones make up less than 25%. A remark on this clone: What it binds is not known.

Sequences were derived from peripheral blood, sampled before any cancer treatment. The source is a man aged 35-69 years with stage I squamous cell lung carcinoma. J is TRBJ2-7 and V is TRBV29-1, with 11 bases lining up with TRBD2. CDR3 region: CSVGTSGEYEQYF. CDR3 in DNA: TGCAGCGTGGGGACTAGCGGCGAATACGAGCAGTACTTC.